This T cell receptor beta chain comes out of a study of shared clonotypes between healthy human individuals. On the study more broadly: The study enrolled a couple of women and a few men aged 18 to 49.

Sequencing used immunoSEQ multiplex PCR; TCRdb keeps in-frame clones, though not all of them. The sample includes about 490,000 clones, around 80% of them seen just once. The CDR3 runs to 15 residues. CDR1 and CDR2 from the germline V gene are MNHEY and SMNVEV (reference sequence). V was pared by 3 bases and J by 9 bases, with 5 bases of the junction left unmatched. The study drew all its donors from Caucasian adults living in Nashville, Tennessee. The sample taken for sequencing was PBMCs. The clonotype comes from a middle-aged woman in good health. Some clones in this sample may be carry-over from other donors' samples. The chain combines TRBV27 with TRBJ2-1; 13 nucleotides line up with TRBD2. CDR3 in DNA: TGTGCCAGCAGTTTCTGGACTAGCGGGAGTGGTGAGCAGTTCTTC. It encodes CASSFWTSGSGEQFF.